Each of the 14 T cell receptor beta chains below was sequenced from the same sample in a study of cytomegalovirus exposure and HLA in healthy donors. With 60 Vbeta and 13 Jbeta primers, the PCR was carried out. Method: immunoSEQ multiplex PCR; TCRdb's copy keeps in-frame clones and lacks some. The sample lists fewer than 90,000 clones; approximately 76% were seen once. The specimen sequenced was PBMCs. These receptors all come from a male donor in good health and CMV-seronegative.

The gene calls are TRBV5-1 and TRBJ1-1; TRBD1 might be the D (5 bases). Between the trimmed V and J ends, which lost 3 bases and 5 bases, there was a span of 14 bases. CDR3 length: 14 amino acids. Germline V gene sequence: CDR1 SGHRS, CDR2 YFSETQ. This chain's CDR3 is CASSSPSRATEAFF. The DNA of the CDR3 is TGCGCCAGCAGCTCTCCTTCCAGGGCGACTGAAGCTTTCTTT. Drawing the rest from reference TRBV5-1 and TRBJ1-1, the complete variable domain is KAGVTQTPRYLIKTRGQQVTLSCSPISGHRSVSWYQQTPGQGLQFLFEYFSETQRNKGNFPGRFSGRQFSNSRSEMNVSTLELGDSALYLCASSSPSRATEAFFGQGTRLTVV.

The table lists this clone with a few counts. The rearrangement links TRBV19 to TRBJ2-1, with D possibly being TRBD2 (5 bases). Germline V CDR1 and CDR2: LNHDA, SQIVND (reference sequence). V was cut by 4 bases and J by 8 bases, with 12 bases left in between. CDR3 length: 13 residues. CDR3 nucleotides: TGTGCCAGTAGTACCCACGGGGTCGATGAGCAGTTCTTC. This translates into CASSTHGVDEQFF.

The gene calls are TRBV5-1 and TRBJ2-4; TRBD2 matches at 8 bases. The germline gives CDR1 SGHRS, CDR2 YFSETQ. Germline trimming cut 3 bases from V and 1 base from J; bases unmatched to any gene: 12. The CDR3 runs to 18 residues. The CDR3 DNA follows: TGCGCCAGCAGCTCAATTCGGGGGGGCGAGGGGGCCAAAAACATTCAGTACTTC. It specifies CASSSIRGGEGAKNIQYF. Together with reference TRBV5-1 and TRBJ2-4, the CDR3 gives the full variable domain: KAGVTQTPRYLIKTRGQQVTLSCSPISGHRSVSWYQQTPGQGLQFLFEYFSETQRNKGNFPGRFSGRQFSNSRSEMNVSTLELGDSALYLCASSSIRGGEGAKNIQYFGAGTRLSVL.

CDR3 nucleotides: TGCGCCAGCAGCCCTGGACTAGCGGGGGCCCAATGGGAGCAGTACTTC. The encoded protein is CASSPGLAGAQWEQYF. The chain recombines TRBV10-1 with TRBJ2-7, with 13 bases that match TRBD2. The CDR3 length is 16 residues. Germline CDR1 and CDR2: WNHNN and SYGVQD (reference sequence). With 6 bases clipped from V and 7 bases from J, the junction kept 12 bases outside the gene matches.

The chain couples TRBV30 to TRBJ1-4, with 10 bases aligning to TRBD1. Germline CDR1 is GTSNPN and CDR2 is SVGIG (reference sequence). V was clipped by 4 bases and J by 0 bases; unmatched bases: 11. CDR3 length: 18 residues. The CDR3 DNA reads TGTGCCTGGACACCGGGACAGGGGTTGTCCGCAACTAATGAAAAACTGTTTTTT. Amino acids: CAWTPGQGLSATNEKLFF.

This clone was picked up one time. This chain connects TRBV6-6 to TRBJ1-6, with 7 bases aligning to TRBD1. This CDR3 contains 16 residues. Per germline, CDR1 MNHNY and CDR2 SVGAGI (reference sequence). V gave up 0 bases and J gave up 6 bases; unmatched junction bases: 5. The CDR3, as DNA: TGTGCCAGCAGTTACTCCTTGACAGGGTCTAATTCACCCCTCCACTTT. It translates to CASSYSLTGSNSPLHF.

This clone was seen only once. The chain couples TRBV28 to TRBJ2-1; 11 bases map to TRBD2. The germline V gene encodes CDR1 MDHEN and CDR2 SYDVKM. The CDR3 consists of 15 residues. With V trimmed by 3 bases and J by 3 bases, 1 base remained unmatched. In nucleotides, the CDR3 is TGTGCCAGCAGTTTCCTAGCGGGGGGCTACAATGAGCAGTTCTTC. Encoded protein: CASSFLAGGYNEQFF.

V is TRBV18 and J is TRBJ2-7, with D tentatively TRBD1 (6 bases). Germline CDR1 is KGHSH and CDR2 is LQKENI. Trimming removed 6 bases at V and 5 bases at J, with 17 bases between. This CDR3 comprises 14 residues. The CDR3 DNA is TGTGCCAGCTCCCAACGACAGGTTGGGAACGAGCAGTACTTC. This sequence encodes CASSQRQVGNEQYF. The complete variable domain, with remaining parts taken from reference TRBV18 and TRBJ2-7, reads NAGVMQNPRHLVRRRGQEARLRCSPMKGHSHVYWYRQLPEEGLKFMVYLQKENIIDESGMPKERFSAEFPKEGPSILRIQQVVRGDSAAYFCASSQRQVGNEQYFGPGTRLTVT.

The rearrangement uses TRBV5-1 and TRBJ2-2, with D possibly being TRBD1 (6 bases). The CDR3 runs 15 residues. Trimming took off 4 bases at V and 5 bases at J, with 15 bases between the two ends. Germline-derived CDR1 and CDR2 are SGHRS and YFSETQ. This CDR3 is CASSPRGSDTGELFF. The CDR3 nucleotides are TGCGCCAGCAGCCCCAGGGGATCTGATACCGGGGAGCTGTTTTTT.

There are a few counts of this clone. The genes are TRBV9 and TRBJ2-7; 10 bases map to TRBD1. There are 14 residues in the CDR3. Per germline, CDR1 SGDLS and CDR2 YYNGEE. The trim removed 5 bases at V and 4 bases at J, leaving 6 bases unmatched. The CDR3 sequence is CASSLSGQGYEQYF. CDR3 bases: TGTGCCAGCAGTCTCTCGGGACAGGGGTACGAGCAGTACTTC.

CDR3 sequence (DNA): TGTGCCATCAGTGCCGAGCGGACAGCCACAGGCTACACCTTC. Its protein is CAISAERTATGYTF. The chain couples TRBV10-3 to TRBJ1-2; TRBD1 might be the D (6 bases). This CDR3 contains 14 residues. V dropped 4 bases and J dropped 8 bases, with 17 bases sitting between them. Per germline, CDR1 ENHRY and CDR2 SYGVKD.

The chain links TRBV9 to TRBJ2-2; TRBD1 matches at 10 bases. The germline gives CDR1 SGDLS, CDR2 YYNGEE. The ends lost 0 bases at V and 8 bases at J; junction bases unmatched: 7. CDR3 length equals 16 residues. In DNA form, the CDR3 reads TGTGCCAGCAGCGTAGCTGGGACAGGGGTTTCTGGGGAGCTGTTTTTT. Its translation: CASSVAGTGVSGELFF.

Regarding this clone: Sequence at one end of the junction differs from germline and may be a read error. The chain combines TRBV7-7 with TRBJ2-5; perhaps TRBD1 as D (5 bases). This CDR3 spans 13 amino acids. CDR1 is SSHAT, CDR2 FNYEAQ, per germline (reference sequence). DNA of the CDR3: TGTGCTAGCAGCACGACAGCCCCAGAGACCCAGTACTTC. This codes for CASSTTAPETQYF.

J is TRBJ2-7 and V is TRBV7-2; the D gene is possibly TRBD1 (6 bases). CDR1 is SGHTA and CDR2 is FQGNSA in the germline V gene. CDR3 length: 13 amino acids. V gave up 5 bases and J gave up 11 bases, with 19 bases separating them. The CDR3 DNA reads TGTGCCAGCAGCCCAGGGGTGGAAAGGGCCGAGTACTTC. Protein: CASSPGVERAEYF.